The clone carrying this TCR beta chain was seen a single time. This sample is part of a study of cytotoxic CD8 clonotypes in ibrutinib-treated CLL. V was shortened by 7 bases and J by 1 base, with 16 bases between the two germline ends. There are 16 residues in the CDR3. Germline loops: CDR1 PRHDT, CDR2 FYEKMQ (reference sequence). Assay: immunoSEQ multiplex PCR; the TCRdb copy retains only in-frame clones and omits some. The table shows more than 55,000 clones, with about three quarters occurring only once. Specimen: PBMCs, collected after 12 months of ibrutinib treatment. This clonotype was sampled from a human donor with chronic lymphocytic leukemia. The chain is built from TRBV13 and TRBJ2-2; D possibly corresponds to TRBD2 (7 bases). CDR3 sequence reads: CASTPRGGRNTGELFF. The CDR3 coding sequence is TGTGCCAGCACCCCGAGGGGGGGGCGGAACACCGGGGAGCTGTTTTTT.